Following are 25 T cell receptor beta chains from one sample sequenced in a study of blood T cell repertoires in COVID-19. Repertoires were generated with immunoSEQ multiplex PCR, while TCRdb's copy carries only in-frame clones and drops some. The data show some 59,000 clones, with 75% to 85% seen just once and approximately 5.3% held by the top ten. The specimen sequenced was peripheral blood. All receptors derive from a woman aged 60-70 years with acute or convalescent COVID-19.

CDR3 sequence: CASGTGGIFGGYTF. Written as DNA, the CDR3 is TGTGCCAGCGGGACAGGGGGCATCTTCGGTGGCTACACCTTC. The V gene is TRBV4-2, the J gene TRBJ1-2; 12 nucleotides align to TRBD1. The CDR3 contains 14 residues. Looked up from germline, CDR1 is LGHNA and CDR2 is YNFKEQ. The junction had 8 bases not matched to a gene; V was cut back by 8 bases and J by 7 bases.

The chain links TRBV10-3 to TRBJ2-7; TRBD1 is a possible D gene (7 bases). V was shortened by 0 bases and J by 3 bases, with 12 bases between the two germline ends. The CDR3 has 15 residues. In germline, CDR1 is ENHRY, CDR2 SYGVKD. The CDR3 DNA sequence: TGTGCCATCAGTGAGTCGTGGCAGGGGGGCTACGAGCAGTACTTC. Translation: CAISESWQGGYEQYF.

The V call is TRBV13, the J call TRBJ2-3; TRBD1 matches 9 bases. CDR3 length: 18 amino acids. V shed 1 base and J 3 bases; nucleotides not matched to a gene: 11. Germline V gene lookup returns CDR1 PRHDT and CDR2 FYEKMQ (reference sequence). In nucleotides, the CDR3 is TGTGCCAGCAGCTTAGTGGTAGTGAGGGGACAGGGAACAGATACGCAGTATTTT. Translating it yields CASSLVVVRGQGTDTQYF.

The chain carries TRBV5-1 and TRBJ1-1; D is possibly TRBD1 (5 bases). V lost 0 bases and J 8 bases, leaving 11 bases between the germline ends. The germline CDR1 and CDR2 sequences are SGHRS and YFSETQ. The CDR3 spans 13 residues. Here the CDR3 reads CASSLGQEGEAFF. The CDR3 DNA reads TGCGCCAGCAGCTTGGGCCAGGAGGGGGAAGCTTTCTTT.

The V and J genes are TRBV7-9 and TRBJ2-1; 8 positions agree with TRBD2. J lost 5 bases, V lost 5 bases, and 8 bases had no gene match. Per the germline V gene, CDR1 is SEHNR and CDR2 is FQNEAQ (reference sequence). CDR3 size: 15 residues. Here the CDR3 DNA reads TGTGCCAGCAGCGTAACTAGCGGAGGGCACAATGAGCAGTTCTTC. Translation: CASSVTSGGHNEQFF. The entire variable domain, with the rest obtained from reference TRBV7-9 and TRBJ2-1, is as follows: DTGVSQNPRHKITKRGQNVTFRCDPISEHNRLYWYRQTLGQGPEFLTYFQNEAQLEKSRLLSDRFSAERPKGSFSTLEIQRTEQGDSAMYLCASSVTSGGHNEQFFGPGTRLTVL.

The chain couples TRBV3-1 (or the pseudogene TRBV3-2) to TRBJ2-7, with a tentative D call TRBD2 (6 bases). This CDR3 comprises 17 residues. The germline CDR1 and CDR2 sequences are LGHDT and YNNKEL (reference sequence). Trimming stripped 4 bases from V and 1 base from J, with 20 bases between. CDR3 loop: CASSRSHQLAYSYEQYF. The CDR3 DNA sequence: TGTGCCAGCAGCCGAAGTCATCAACTAGCTTATTCCTACGAGCAGTACTTC.

This chain connects TRBV21-1 to TRBJ2-1; the tabulated D call, TRBD2, remains unverified against the DNA. TRBV21-1 is labeled a pseudogene. The CDR3 consists of 15 residues. This CDR3 reads CASSKERTSRNEQFF. CDR3 DNA: TGTGCCAGCAGCAAAGAACGGACTAGCAGGAATGAGCAGTTCTTC.

Only one count was recorded for this clone. The chain joins TRBV27 to TRBJ2-7; 8 positions match TRBD1. Germline-derived CDR1 and CDR2 are MNHEY and SMNVEV (reference sequence). There are 15 residues in the CDR3. J was trimmed by 3 bases and V by 5 bases; bases with no gene match: 9. CDR3 in amino acids: CASSTFAGTGYEQYF. DNA for the CDR3: TGTGCCAGCAGTACCTTCGCGGGGACAGGCTACGAGCAGTACTTC.

The rearrangement joins TRBV6-5 to TRBJ2-7; TRBD1 aligns across 9 bases. Germline CDR1 MNHEY, CDR2 SVGAGI. V lost 6 bases and J lost 6; bases outside the gene matches: 6. The CDR3 has 13 amino acids. The CDR3 coding sequence is TGTGCCAGCAGGGGGACAGGGTTAACCGAGCAGTACTTC. Protein: CASRGTGLTEQYF.

This chain uses TRBV28 with TRBJ1-4; D call uncertain. Germline lookup yields CDR1 MDHEN and CDR2 SYDVKM. There are 11 residues in the CDR3. Trimming left V 4 bases short and J 10 bases short, with 7 bases between. The CDR3 reads CASSYSVKLFF. The CDR3 DNA reads as TGTGCCAGCAGTTACAGTGTAAAACTGTTTTTT.

The J gene is TRBJ2-1, the V gene TRBV19, with 12 bases lining up with TRBD2. This CDR3 spans 13 amino acids. Germline lookup yields CDR1 LNHDA and CDR2 SQIVND (reference sequence). With V trimmed by 5 bases and J by 8 bases, 1 base remained unmatched. CDR3 amino acids: CASSPSGRDEQFF. CDR3 nucleotides: TGTGCCAGTAGTCCTAGCGGGAGGGATGAGCAGTTCTTC.

The genes are TRBV5-4 and TRBJ2-7, with a tentative D call TRBD2 (7 bases). CDR1 is SGHNT, CDR2 YYREEE, per germline (reference sequence). The CDR3 is 15 residues long. Trimming stripped 3 bases from V and 2 bases from J, with 15 bases between. CDR3 sequence (DNA): TGTGCCAGCAGCTCTGGACGCGGGGGCCCCTACGAGCAGTACTTC. It translates to CASSSGRGGPYEQYF.

The chain is built from TRBV7-9 and TRBJ1-4; no clear D gene. The CDR3 has 15 amino acids. Trimming shortened V by 1 base and J by 8 bases, and 14 bases separated the two germline ends. The V gene's germline CDR1 is SEHNR and CDR2 FQNEAQ (reference sequence). CDR3 in DNA: TGTGCCAGCAGCTTAGGATCAGGCCCCAAGGAAAAACTGTTTTTT. It translates to CASSLGSGPKEKLFF.

This clone was detected only a few times. This chain uses TRBV7-8 with TRBJ2-1; 7 bases fit TRBD2. Germline lookup yields CDR1 SGHVS and CDR2 FQNEAQ. The CDR3 covers 16 residues. V lost 2 bases, J lost 0 bases, and 4 bases stayed unmatched. Here the CDR3 DNA reads TGTGCCAGCAGCTTAAGGCGGGGGAGCTCCTACAATGAGCAGTTCTTC. Protein: CASSLRRGSSYNEQFF.

V gene TRBV7-9 combines with J gene TRBJ2-7; a weak D match, TRBD1 (6 bases). In germline, CDR1 is SEHNR, CDR2 FQNEAQ (reference sequence). The CDR3 has 15 residues. Trimming stripped 6 bases from V and 0 bases from J, with 15 bases between. Here the CDR3 reads CASSRGQGPSYEQYF. The CDR3 DNA sequence: TGTGCCAGCAGTCGTGGGCAGGGGCCCTCCTACGAGCAGTACTTC.

The count of this clone is one. This sequence joins TRBV5-6 and TRBJ1-6, with 7 bases identical to TRBD1. CDR3 length: 17 amino acids. The germline gives CDR1 SGHDT, CDR2 YYEEEE. V shed 3 bases, J shed 0 bases, and the junction held 6 bases outside the gene matches. CDR3 in amino acids: CASSSDRIVSYNSPLHF. CDR3 coding DNA: TGTGCCAGCAGCTCGGACAGGATCGTCTCCTATAATTCACCCCTCCACTTT.

This chain connects TRBV5-6 to TRBJ1-1, with no clear D. The V end was cut by 1 base, the J end by 5 bases, with 9 bases between. CDR3 length equals 13 residues. Germline-derived CDR1 and CDR2 are SGHDT and YYEEEE. The CDR3 DNA sequence: TGTGCCAGCAGCTTGCGGGAGTGGACTGAAGCTTTCTTT. Amino acids: CASSLREWTEAFF.

The chain uses TRBV27 and TRBJ1-1; TRBD1 might be the D (5 bases). The germline CDR1 and CDR2 sequences are MNHEY and SMNVEV (reference sequence). The CDR3 sequence is 18 residues long. Trimming removed 0 bases from V and 4 bases from J, with 21 bases in between. CDR3 DNA: TGTGCCAGCAGTTTATCTGGTAGGGGTTTTTTGGTGAGCACTGAAGCTTTCTTT. This codes for CASSLSGRGFLVSTEAFF.

V usage is TRBV7-2 and J usage is TRBJ2-7; 9 bases align to TRBD2. J gave up 4 bases and V 5 bases, and 12 bases lay outside the gene matches. This CDR3 spans 16 amino acids. Germline V gene sequence: CDR1 SGHTA, CDR2 FQGNSA. CDR3 DNA: TGTGCCAGCAGCGGCCCAAGGACTAGCGAGTATTACGAGCAGTACTTC. This codes for CASSGPRTSEYYEQYF.

This sequence joins TRBV6-5 and TRBJ1-1; D ambiguous. Between the trimmed V and J ends, which lost 0 bases and 0 bases, there was a span of 8 bases. The germline gives CDR1 MNHEY, CDR2 SVGAGI. The CDR3 is 15 residues long. As DNA, the CDR3 is TGTGCCAGCAGTTACTCTTACAATCTGAACACTGAAGCTTTCTTT. Translated, it gives CASSYSYNLNTEAFF.

V and J are TRBV7-2 and TRBJ2-3, with 12 bases fitting TRBD2. J was trimmed by 5 bases and V by 6 bases; bases with no gene match: 0. Germline lookup yields CDR1 SGHTA and CDR2 FQGNSA. CDR3 length equals 13 residues. CDR3 nucleotide sequence: TGTGCCAGCAGACTAGCGGGAGGAGATACGCAGTATTTT. Translated: CASRLAGGDTQYF.

This clone was counted only a few times. The CDR3 nucleotides read TGTGCCAGCAGTTTTACAGGGGGCTCTGGTTCTGGGGCCAACGTCCTGACTTTC. It codes for CASSFTGGSGSGANVLTF. This chain uses TRBV6-2 or TRBV6-3 with TRBJ2-6, with 9 nucleotides matching TRBD1. The CDR3 runs 18 residues. V was clipped by 4 bases and J by 1 base; unmatched bases: 8. The germline CDR1 and CDR2 sequences are MNHEY and SVGEGT.

J is TRBJ1-2 and V is TRBV6-5; 10 nucleotides align to TRBD1. Germline CDR1 MNHEY, CDR2 SVGAGI. This CDR3 has 14 residues. Germline trimming cut 5 bases from V and 2 bases from J; bases unmatched to any gene: 2. CDR3 loop: CASSRDRGNYGYTF. The CDR3 DNA reads as TGTGCCAGCAGTCGGGACAGGGGAAACTATGGCTACACCTTC.

The rearrangement uses TRBV3-1 (or the pseudogene TRBV3-2) and TRBJ1-5; D may be TRBD1 (6 bases). Trimming removed 4 bases at V and 7 bases at J, with 14 bases between. CDR3 length equals 14 residues. Germline V gene lookup returns CDR1 LGHDT and CDR2 YNNKEL (reference sequence). The CDR3 reads CASSLTGMGQPQHF. CDR3 sequence (DNA): TGTGCCAGCAGCCTGACAGGAATGGGCCAGCCCCAGCATTTT.

The J gene is TRBJ2-7, the V gene TRBV7-2, with TRBD1 matching over 10 bases. Germline CDR1 and CDR2: SGHTA and FQGNSA. The junction had 4 bases not matched to a gene; V was cut back by 3 bases and J by 2 bases. The CDR3 sequence is 15 residues long. CDR3 nucleotides: TGTGCCAGCAGCTTGCGGACAGGGGGAACCTACGAGCAGTACTTC. Amino acids: CASSLRTGGTYEQYF.